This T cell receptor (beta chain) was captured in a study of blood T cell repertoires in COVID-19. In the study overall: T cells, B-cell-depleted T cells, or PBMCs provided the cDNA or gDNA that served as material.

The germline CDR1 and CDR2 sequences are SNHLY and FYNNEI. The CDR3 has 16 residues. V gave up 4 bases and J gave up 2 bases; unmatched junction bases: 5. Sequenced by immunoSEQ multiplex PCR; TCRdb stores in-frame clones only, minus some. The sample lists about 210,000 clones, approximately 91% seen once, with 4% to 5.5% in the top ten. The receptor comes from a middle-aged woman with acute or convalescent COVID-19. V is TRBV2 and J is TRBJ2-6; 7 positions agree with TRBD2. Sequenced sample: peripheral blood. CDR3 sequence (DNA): TGTGCCAGCAGTGTCGGACGGGGGGCTGGGGCCAACGTCCTGACTTTC. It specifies CASSVGRGAGANVLTF.